The 3 T cell receptor beta chains listed next were all sequenced from one sample in a study of PD-1 blockade in classical Hodgkin lymphoma. The time point: cycle 4 day 1 (C4D1), after less than 7 weeks of nivolumab. Patients all relapsed after autologous stem cell transplantation, and there was variation in brentuximab vedotin exposure. Isolated CD8+ T cells were derived from thawed PBMCs through magnetic negative selection. Profiling relied on immunoSEQ multiplex PCR, and the TCRdb table lists in-frame clones only, not all of them. The sample comprises nearly 7,000 clones, 60% of which are singletons, and more than 8.5% rests with the top ten. The input for sequencing was CD8+ T cells from blood, taken before the fourth cycle of nivolumab. These receptors were collected from a human donor with classical Hodgkin lymphoma.

This clone showed up just once. The V and J genes are TRBV5-6 and TRBJ2-5; TRBD1 matches at 7 bases. The CDR3 covers 16 residues. Germline CDR1 reads SGHDT; CDR2 reads YYEEEE. J gave up 5 bases and V 5 bases, and 15 bases lay outside the gene matches. CDR3 DNA sequence: TGTGCCAGCAGTAGTCGCGAAGGGGGCTGGGGGGAGACCCAGTACTTC. This sequence encodes CASSSREGGWGETQYF.

This chain uses TRBV4-1 with TRBJ2-5; perhaps TRBD2 as D (6 bases). CDR3 length: 11 residues. Trimming stripped 3 bases from V and 11 bases from J, with 10 bases between. Germline V gene lookup returns CDR1 MGHRA and CDR2 YSYEKL. For the CDR3, the DNA is TGCGCCAGCAGCCACTCGGGGAGGCAGTACTTC. It yields the protein CASSHSGRQYF.

This chain connects TRBV6-5 to TRBJ2-7; 11 bases line up with TRBD2. V dropped 4 bases and J dropped 5; count of bases not matched to a gene: 10. From germline, CDR1 is MNHEY and CDR2 SVGAGI. The CDR3 spans 16 residues. The CDR3 protein is CASSLRLAGPSDEQYF. The DNA for the CDR3 is TGTGCCAGCAGTTTAAGACTAGCGGGACCATCGGACGAGCAGTACTTC.